This entry concerns a single T cell receptor beta chain. Per the original methods: Researchers report that nucleated cell counts were estimated from reference gene primer amplification. Here immunoSEQ multiplex PCR was the method, and the copy in TCRdb shows in-frame clones only, minus some. From that table come the V and J calls and clone size; the DNA was used to work out D and trimming. In the table there are roughly 200,000 clones, roughly 85% of which are singletons. Trimming at V came to 6 bases and at J to 8 bases, leaving 12 bases not matched to a gene. CDR3 size: 15 residues. CDR1 and CDR2 from the germline V gene are KGHSH and LQKENI. This sample stems from a study of blood T cell repertoires in COVID-19. Whole-study context: The United States, Italy and Spain were the sources of the acute and convalescent COVID-19 samples. PBMCs, B-cell-depleted T cells, or T cells provided the cDNA or gDNA that made up the material.

This chain connects TRBV18 to TRBJ2-1, with 8 bases lining up with TRBD2. Sequences were obtained from peripheral blood. This clonotype originated in a human donor with active or convalescent COVID-19. The donor label of this sample is uncertain. The CDR3 DNA reads TGTGCCAGCTCGACTGGAGGTACGGGAGGGGATGAGCAGTTCTTC. It is translated as CASSTGGTGGDEQFF.